This TCR beta chain stems from a study of molecular identifiers for immune sequencing clone quantification. Study-wide findings and caveats: Whereas clones above 20 RNA copies held under 1% of naive-cell molecules, they held over 98% of effector molecules.

Naive CD8 T cells were sorted, and the gate applied was CD8+CD4-CCR7+CD45RA+. Comments on this clonotype: What it binds is not known.

The CDR3 is made up of 15 amino acids. CDR1 is SGDLS and CDR2 is YYNGEE in the germline V gene. Trimming stripped 0 bases from V and 1 base from J, with 10 bases between. Bulk TCR library preparation followed previously described methods with listed TCR primers. Each CDR3 protein is one row after TCRdb ran MiXCR on the PCR reads. Of under 600,000 distinct CDR3 sequences in the sample, about 21% were seen once. The receptor was isolated from a human donor in good health. Some libraries in this study had Jurkat cell RNA spiked in. This chain connects TRBV9 to TRBJ2-5; D is unresolved. Material for sequencing was naive CD8+ T cells from blood, with Jurkat cell RNA spiked in. Subset given: FACS-sorted CD8+CD4-CCR7+CD45RA+ naive T cells. CDR3 in amino acids: CASSVAGTPQETQYF. DNA for the CDR3: TGTGCCAGCAGCGTAGCGGGCACCCCCCAAGAGACCCAGTACTTC.